Listed below are T cell receptor beta chains from one sample, sequenced in a study of cytomegalovirus exposure and HLA in healthy donors. Clones were sequenced by immunoSEQ multiplex PCR, and TCRdb holds only the in-frame ones, with some missing. The sample holds more than 65,000 clones, approximately 78% seen once. Sequencing input: PBMCs. The source of these receptors is a man between 18 and 29 years old in good health and CMV-seronegative. Each CDR3 is given with its conserved first and last residue. Fields, in order: V gene, J gene, D gene, clone size, CDR3 protein, CDR3 DNA. The D gene is left open where the match is weak. Some rows mark clone size as missing; the rest say once, few, many or name a class of expanded clone.

>TRBV19|TRBJ1-1|-|-
CASSILSSGGTIDTEAFF
TGTGCCAGTAGTATTCTCTCCTCCGGGGGTACAATAGACACTGAAGCTTTCTTT
>TRBV28|TRBJ2-7|-|-
CASSLAGQSYEQYF
TGTGCCAGCAGTTTAGCGGGACAGAGCTACGAGCAGTACTTC
>TRBV6-1|TRBJ1-5|-|-
CASSQVSSNQPQHF
TGTGCCAGCAGTCAAGTGAGTAGCAATCAGCCCCAGCATTTT
>TRBV7-6|TRBJ2-7|TRBD1|-
CASSSATGGEYEQYF
TGTGCCAGCAGCTCCGCGACAGGGGGGGAGTACGAGCAGTACTTC
>TRBV6-1|TRBJ1-5|-|-
CASKWYPGQPQHF
TGTGCCAGCAAATGGTATCCCGGGCAGCCCCAGCATTTT
>TRBV28|TRBJ2-1|TRBD2|-
CASSLIRRGGRGVEQFF
TGTGCCAGCAGTTTAATACGGCGGGGGGGCCGTGGAGTGGAGCAGTTCTTC
>TRBV6-5|TRBJ2-7|TRBD1|-
CASSRTGGDYEQYF
TGCGCCAGCAGTAGGACAGGGGGAGATTACGAGCAGTACTTC
>TRBV4-2|TRBJ2-7|TRBD2|-
CASSQDQRSSGGPITYEQYF
TGTGCCAGCAGCCAAGATCAGAGGTCTAGCGGGGGACCTATAACCTACGAGCAGTACTTC
>TRBV5-1|TRBJ1-2|-|-
CASSLDDSNYGYTF
TGCGCCAGCAGCTTGGACGACAGTAACTATGGCTACACCTTC
>TRBV6-5|TRBJ1-5|TRBD1|-
CASSPDRATQPQHF
TGTGCCAGCAGTCCCGACAGGGCAACCCAGCCCCAGCATTTT
>TRBV11-2|TRBJ2-1|TRBD2|-
CASRAGAGNEQFF
TGTGCCAGCAGAGCGGGGGCTGGGAATGAGCAGTTCTTC
>TRBV28|TRBJ2-4|-|few
CASRGVAPAKNIQYF
TGTGCCAGCAGAGGGGTTGCCCCAGCCAAAAACATTCAGTACTTC
>TRBV5-4|TRBJ2-5|TRBD2|-
CASSTGLAGAQETQYF
TGTGCCAGCAGTACCGGACTAGCGGGGGCCCAAGAGACCCAGTACTTC
>TRBV27|TRBJ1-4|TRBD1|-
CASSPTTTGTAEKLFF
TGTGCCAGCAGTCCAACAACTACCGGGACAGCTGAAAAACTGTTTTTT
>TRBV15|TRBJ2-7|-|-
CATSSLGVWGTTIHEQYF
TGTGCCACCAGCTCCTTGGGGGTTTGGGGGACAACGATCCACGAGCAGTACTTC
>TRBV6-5|TRBJ2-7|-|-
CASSYSLEADEQYF
TGTGCCAGCAGTTACTCGCTAGAGGCGGACGAGCAGTACTTC
>TRBV6-1|TRBJ1-4|-|-
CASSTAINEKLFF
TGTGCCAGCTCGACAGCCATTAATGAAAAACTGTTTTTT
>TRBV27|TRBJ2-7|TRBD1|-
CASSLAGGYEQYF
TGTGCCAGCAGTTTGGCAGGGGGCTACGAGCAGTACTTC
>TRBV16|TRBJ2-1|TRBD2|-
CASSPSGSSYNEQFF
TGTGCCAGCAGCCCAAGCGGGAGCTCCTACAATGAGCAGTTCTTC
>TRBV6-1|TRBJ2-4|-|once
CASSDGGASNIQYF
TGTGCCAGCAGTGATGGGGGGGCATCAAACATTCAGTACTTC
>TRBV6-6|TRBJ1-4|-|few
CASSLPGQANEKLFF
TGTGCCAGCAGTTTACCGGGACAAGCTAATGAAAAACTGTTTTTT
>TRBV7-2|TRBJ2-3|-|-
CASSLGTFARDTQYF
TGTGCCAGCAGCTTGGGGACATTTGCTAGAGATACGCAGTATTTT
>TRBV7-9|TRBJ1-1|-|few
CASSPWAERVEAFF
TGTGCCAGCAGCCCTTGGGCCGAACGAGTTGAAGCTTTCTTT
>TRBV5-4|TRBJ2-1|TRBD1|-
CASSLTGDRNEQFF
TGTGCCAGCAGCCTGACAGGGGATCGCAATGAGCAGTTCTTC
>TRBV29-1|TRBJ2-7|TRBD1|-
CSVCWMMDRVGEQHF
TGCAGCGTTTGTTGGATGATGGACAGGGTAGGCGAGCAGCACTTC
>TRBV28|TRBJ1-2|TRBD1|-
CASSFGTGTDYGYTF
TGTGCCAGCAGTTTTGGGACAGGGACCGACTATGGCTACACCTTC
>TRBV9|TRBJ1-5|-|-
CASSVDTQGNQPQHF
TGTGCCAGCAGCGTAGATACCCAGGGCAATCAGCCCCAGCATTTT